Listed below are T cell receptor beta chains from one sample, sequenced in a study of naive and memory T cell subsets. TCRdb used MiXCR to reprocess the UMI-ligation and nested PCR reads, holding one entry per CDR3 protein. The repertoire has about 90,000 distinct CDR3 sequences, around 10% of them found once; the top ten carry 0.13%. The sequencing sample was made of naive CD4+ T cells from blood. The receptors here all came from a human donor in good health. Both conserved end residues are part of each CDR3. A D gene is named only where the DNA matches it firmly. The listing skips clone size in some rows; elsewhere it reads once, few, many or a size class.

D gene	V gene	J gene	clone size	CDR3 protein	CDR3 DNA
TRBD1	TRBV29-1	TRBJ2-5	few	CSEGQGGETQYF	TGCAGCGAGGGACAGGGCGGAGAGACCCAGTACTTC
TRBD1	TRBV6-2/TRBV6-3	TRBJ1-1	few	CASETPGQPTEAFF	TGTGCCAGCGAGACTCCGGGACAGCCGACTGAAGCTTTCTTT
NA	TRBV7-9	TRBJ2-7	many	CASSLLGTRNEQYF	TGTGCCAGCAGCTTACTCGGGACACGAAACGAGCAGTACTTC
NA	TRBV3-1	TRBJ2-1	few	CASSQARGRDEQFF	TGTGCCAGCAGCCAAGCACGGGGCAGGGATGAGCAGTTCTTC
TRBD2	TRBV28	TRBJ2-7	few	CASSRTSGGPYEQYF	TGTGCCAGCAGCCGTACTAGCGGGGGGCCCTACGAGCAGTACTTC
NA	TRBV24-1	TRBJ2-1	NA	CATSDWRGKYNEQFF	TGTGCCACCAGTGATTGGAGGGGGAAGTACAATGAGCAGTTCTTC
NA	TRBV25-1	TRBJ1-6	few	CASSDTGRNSPLHF	TGTGCCAGCAGTGATACAGGGAGGAATTCACCCCTCCACTTT
NA	TRBV6-5	TRBJ1-6	NA	CASSYWGRTYNSPLHF	TGTGCCAGCAGTTACTGGGGGAGGACCTATAATTCACCCCTCCACTTT
TRBD1	TRBV7-8	TRBJ2-5	many	CASSPGQFSETQYF	TGTGCCAGCAGCCCGGGACAGTTCTCGGAGACCCAGTACTTC
NA	TRBV2	TRBJ2-2	few	CASSEVRANTGELFF	TGTGCCAGCAGTGAAGTCCGAGCGAACACCGGGGAGCTGTTTTTT
TRBD1	TRBV29-1	TRBJ2-1	few	CSVRGLPGNEQFF	TGCAGCGTGAGGGGGCTCCCGGGTAATGAGCAGTTCTTC
TRBD2	TRBV6-5	TRBJ2-7	few	CASRIAGGPYEQYF	TGTGCCAGCAGGATAGCGGGAGGGCCCTACGAGCAGTACTTC
NA	TRBV29-1	TRBJ2-3	NA	CSVENPVGDTQYF	TGCAGCGTTGAAAATCCGGTGGGGGATACGCAGTATTTT
TRBD1	TRBV30	TRBJ2-5	NA	CAWRAGQVVRETQYF	TGTGCCTGGAGGGCCGGACAGGTCGTGCGAGAGACCCAGTACTTC
NA	TRBV3-1	TRBJ1-1	NA	CASSPVGANTEAFF	TGTGCCAGCAGCCCGGTGGGGGCCAACACTGAAGCTTTCTTT
TRBD1	TRBV28	TRBJ2-5	many	CASSLSPGQQQETQYF	TGTGCCAGCAGTTTATCGCCGGGACAGCAACAAGAGACCCAGTACTTC
TRBD1	TRBV6-5	TRBJ2-2	NA	CASSKTGQGSTGELFF	TGTGCCAGCAGTAAAACTGGACAGGGGAGCACCGGGGAGCTGTTTTTT
NA	TRBV6-2/TRBV6-3	TRBJ2-1	few	CASSYQVRDGNNEQFF	TGTGCCAGCAGTTACCAGGTCCGGGACGGAAACAATGAGCAGTTCTTC
NA	TRBV4-3	TRBJ2-7	many	CASSQDRQVKVYEQYF	TGCGCCAGCAGCCAAGATAGGCAGGTTAAAGTCTACGAGCAGTACTTC
NA	TRBV20-1	TRBJ2-7	NA	CSTRAQAGSSYEQYF	TGCAGTACTAGAGCTCAGGCGGGGAGCTCCTACGAGCAGTACTTC
NA	TRBV11-2	TRBJ2-5	many	CASSRPSGQETQYF	TGTGCCAGCAGTCGCCCGTCGGGGCAAGAGACCCAGTACTTC
NA	TRBV20-1	TRBJ1-1	few	CSARGAEAFF	TGCAGTGCGAGGGGGGCTGAAGCTTTCTTT
NA	TRBV5-4	TRBJ2-7	many	CASSLAERGSGSSYEQYF	TGTGCCAGCAGCTTGGCGGAGAGGGGTAGCGGTAGCTCCTACGAGCAGTACTTC
TRBD2	TRBV5-6	TRBJ2-3	NA	CASSGLAVGPPDTQYF	TGTGCCAGCAGCGGACTAGCGGTGGGACCCCCAGATACGCAGTATTTT
NA	TRBV5-8	TRBJ1-1	few	CASTYSGAPTLDTEAFF	TGTGCCAGCACCTATTCAGGGGCTCCCACCCTGGACACTGAAGCTTTCTTT
TRBD1	TRBV20-1	TRBJ2-1	NA	CSATQDRDNEQFF	TGCAGTGCTACCCAGGACAGGGACAATGAGCAGTTCTTC
NA	TRBV18	TRBJ1-5	few	CASSPPGAGNQPQHF	TGTGCCAGCTCACCCCCCGGGGCAGGCAATCAGCCCCAGCATTTT
NA	TRBV20-1	TRBJ2-3	NA	CSAPVTDTQYF	TGCAGTGCTCCCGTCACAGATACGCAGTATTTT
NA	TRBV7-8	TRBJ2-1	few	CASSLMLRLGDNEQFF	TGTGCCAGCAGCTTAATGCTGAGACTCGGAGACAATGAGCAGTTCTTC
NA	TRBV6-2/TRBV6-3	TRBJ2-7	few	CASSYSIQGSYEQYF	TGTGCCAGCAGTTACTCGATCCAGGGCTCCTACGAGCAGTACTTC
NA	TRBV6-5	TRBJ2-7	NA	CASSTKVYYEQYF	TGTGCCAGCAGCACAAAAGTGTATTACGAGCAGTACTTC
NA	TRBV19	TRBJ2-7	many	CASSSRSYYEQYF	TGTGCCAGTAGTAGTAGGTCCTACTACGAGCAGTACTTC
TRBD1	TRBV29-1	TRBJ2-1	NA	CSARPGQGAYNEQFF	TGCAGCGCCCGTCCGGGACAGGGCGCCTACAATGAGCAGTTCTTC
NA	TRBV5-5	TRBJ2-1	few	CARPAPVVAYGSSYNEQFF	TGTGCCAGACCAGCTCCCGTGGTTGCTTACGGGAGCTCCTACAATGAGCAGTTCTTC
TRBD1	TRBV6-6	TRBJ1-6	NA	CASSKGQGDLHF	TGTGCCAGCAGTAAGGGACAGGGGGACCTCCACTTT
TRBD2	TRBV7-9	TRBJ2-7	NA	CASSLVNGAGGYEQYF	TGTGCCAGCAGCTTAGTTAATGGAGCGGGAGGGTACGAGCAGTACTTC
TRBD1	TRBV6-1	TRBJ1-2	few	CASREDRGSENYGYTF	TGTGCCAGCAGGGAAGACAGGGGATCGGAGAACTATGGCTACACCTTC
NA	TRBV7-2	TRBJ1-4	many	CASSLSSTTNEKLFF	TGTGCCAGCAGCTTAAGCAGTACAACTAATGAAAAACTGTTTTTT
NA	TRBV5-5	TRBJ2-3	many	CASSLLDTQYF	TGTGCCAGCAGCTTGTTGGATACGCAGTATTTT
TRBD1	TRBV29-1	TRBJ2-3	few	CSVAPGTGITDTQYF	TGCAGCGTCGCCCCCGGGACAGGAATTACAGATACGCAGTATTTT
TRBD2	TRBV5-1	TRBJ2-7	NA	CASSWRSGTSGYEQYF	TGCGCCAGCAGCTGGCGGAGCGGGACTAGCGGCTACGAGCAGTACTTC